The sequence of this T cell receptor beta chain was determined in a study of identical twins. The V and J ends lost 4 bases and 4 bases respectively, with 13 bases between them. This CDR3 is built from 14 residues. Germline V gene data show CDR1 as KGHSH and CDR2 as LQKENI. MiXCR was run by TCRdb on the 5' RACE reads, yielding one entry per CDR3 protein. The sample comprises 510,000 or so distinct CDR3 sequences, roughly 15% of which are singletons, and about 0.47% rests with the top ten. This sample was also put to use in a study of yellow fever vaccine responses in identical twins.

The clonotype comes from a woman between 18 and 29 years old in good health. The sample consisted of CD4+ T cells sorted from blood. The chain couples TRBV18 to TRBJ1-1; maybe TRBD1 (5 bases). CDR3 nucleotide sequence: TGTGCCAGCTCACAACAGGAAATAAGCACTGAAGCTTTCTTT. Encoded protein: CASSQQEISTEAFF. The complete variable domain, with remaining parts taken from reference TRBV18 and TRBJ1-1, reads NAGVMQNPRHLVRRRGQEARLRCSPMKGHSHVYWYRQLPEEGLKFMVYLQKENIIDESGMPKERFSAEFPKEGPSILRIQQVVRGDSAAYFCASSQQEISTEAFFGQGTRLTVV.